This T cell receptor (beta chain) is from a study of T cells in Graves' hyperthyroidism and ophthalmopathy. Study-level points and caveats: Ophthalmopathy got predicted by the model a median roughly 6.1 months before its onset. Most expanded thyroid clonotypes above 0.001 also appeared in blood.

TCR beta CDR3 regions were amplified from RNA transcripts. The HTBI set primed first-round TCR CDR3 RT-PCR. Using its own MiXCR run on the multiplex PCR reads, TCRdb lists one record per CDR3 protein. The table lists about 300,000 distinct CDR3 sequences, 25% to 30% of them singletons, with around 28% in the top ten. Patients were excluded for uncontrolled infection, other autoimmune disease, pregnancy or lactation. This clonotype turned up a few times. Its antigen is undetermined. The CDR3 covers 13 residues. Germline assignment: CDR1 MDHEN and CDR2 SYDVKM. Trimming pared 3 bases from V and 6 bases from J, leaving 8 bases between.

This chain connects TRBV28 to TRBJ2-2, with no clear D. The sample taken for sequencing was blood. The clonotype originates from a middle-aged man with Graves' hyperthyroidism that later progressed to Graves' ophthalmopathy. The CDR3 sequence: CASSFAAAGELFF. For the CDR3, the DNA is TGTGCCAGCAGTTTCGCGGCTGCCGGGGAGCTGTTTTTT.